The clone carrying this T cell receptor beta chain appeared once. Assay: immunoSEQ multiplex PCR; the TCRdb copy retains only in-frame clones and omits some. The sample yields about 330,000 clones, more than 75% seen once. Recovered Cohort 3 donors showed two negative PCRs, clearance, or symptom resolution. This specimen comes from a study of blood T cell repertoires in COVID-19. On the study more broadly: Sources were T cells, B-cell-depleted T cells, or PBMCs; the material itself was cDNA or gDNA.

The sample consisted of PBMCs or T cells enriched from blood (not recorded which). The receptor was isolated from a woman in her 30s who had recovered from COVID-19.

The CDR3 DNA follows: TGCGCCAGCAGCCAAGAGGTCGGGGGGGCCACCGGGGAGCTGTTTTTT. It specifies CASSQEVGGATGELFF. This chain joins TRBV4-3 and TRBJ2-2, with TRBD2 matching over 8 bases. The V and J ends lost 0 bases and 4 bases, in that order; junction bases with no gene match: 4. From germline, CDR1 is LGHNA and CDR2 YSLEER. CDR3 length equals 16 residues.